This T cell receptor beta chain was identified during a study of T cells in Graves' hyperthyroidism and ophthalmopathy. Not enrolled were patients with uncontrolled infection, other autoimmune disease, pregnancy or lactation. Turning to this clonotype: Its antigen is still unknown.

Study-level points and caveats: Separating ophthalmopathy from stable hyperthyroidism was achieved by a 13 V-J model. It was a median approximately six months before onset that the model predicted ophthalmopathy. Most thyroid clonotypes expanded above 0.001 appeared in blood too.

The investigators amplified TCR beta CDR3 regions from RNA transcripts. With the HTBI primer set, the TCR CDR3 went through a first round of RT-PCR. MiXCR, run by TCRdb on the multiplex PCR reads, gives a single entry per CDR3 protein. The sample yields 660,000 or so distinct CDR3 sequences, roughly 45% seen once. Input material: peripheral blood or thyroid tissue (not recorded which). The clonotype comes from an adult man with Graves' disease, either hyperthyroidism or ophthalmopathy (not recorded which).

In nucleotides, the CDR3 is TGTGCCATCAGTGGTGGTGGCGGCTATGGCTACACCTTC. It encodes CAISGGGGYGYTF. The chain has TRBV10-3 and TRBJ1-2; the D is unclear. The germline V gene encodes CDR1 ENHRY and CDR2 SYGVKD. V dropped 4 bases and J dropped 4 bases, with 10 bases sitting between them. This CDR3 has 13 residues.